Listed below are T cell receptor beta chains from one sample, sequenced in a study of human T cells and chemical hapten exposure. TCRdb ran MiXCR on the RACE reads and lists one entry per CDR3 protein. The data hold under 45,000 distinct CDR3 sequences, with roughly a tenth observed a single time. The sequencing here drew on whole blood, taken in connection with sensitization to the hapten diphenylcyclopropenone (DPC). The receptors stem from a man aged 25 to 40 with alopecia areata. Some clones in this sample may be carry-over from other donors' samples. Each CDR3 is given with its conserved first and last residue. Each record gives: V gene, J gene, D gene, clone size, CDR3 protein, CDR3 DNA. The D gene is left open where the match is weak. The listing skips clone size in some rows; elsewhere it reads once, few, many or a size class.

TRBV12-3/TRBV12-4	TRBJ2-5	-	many	CASSLLGETQYF	TGTGCCAGCAGCCTCCTCGGAGAGACCCAGTACTTC
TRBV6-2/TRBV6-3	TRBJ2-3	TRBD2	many	CASSTPGTSGKWTDTQYF	TGTGCCAGCAGTACCCCCGGGACTAGCGGGAAATGGACAGATACGCAGTATTTT
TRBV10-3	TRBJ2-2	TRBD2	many	CATQQLAGAGELFF	TGTGCCACCCAGCAACTAGCGGGAGCCGGGGAGCTGTTTTTT
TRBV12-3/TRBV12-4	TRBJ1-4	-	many	CASSLGQIYNEKLFF	TGTGCCAGCAGTTTGGGGCAAATTTATAATGAAAAACTGTTTTTT
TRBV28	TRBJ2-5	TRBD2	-	CASSSPTSGRDRGQETQYF	TGTGCCAGCAGTTCCCCGACTAGCGGGAGGGATCGAGGCCAAGAGACCCAGTACTTC
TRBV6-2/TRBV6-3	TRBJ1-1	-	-	CASSYSSVNTEAFF	TGTGCCAGCAGTTACTCATCAGTTAACACTGAAGCTTTCTTT
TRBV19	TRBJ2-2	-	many	CASSISRGTGELFF	TGTGCCAGTAGTATTTCTCGGGGTACCGGGGAGCTGTTTTTT
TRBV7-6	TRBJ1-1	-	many	CASSLASGATEAFF	TGTGCCAGCAGCTTAGCGTCAGGGGCCACTGAAGCTTTCTTT
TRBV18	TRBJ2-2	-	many	CASSPASGELFF	TGTGCCAGCTCACCAGCCTCCGGGGAGCTGTTTTTT
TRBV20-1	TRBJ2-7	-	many	CSAALPSGPSSGEQYF	TGCAGTGCCGCCCTCCCCTCGGGACCTTCCTCGGGGGAGCAGTACTTC
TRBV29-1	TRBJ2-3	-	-	CSVYRVGADTQYF	TGCAGCGTTTACAGGGTTGGGGCAGATACGCAGTATTTT
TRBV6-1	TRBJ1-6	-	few	CASSDSGAHNSPLHF	TGTGCCAGCAGTGATTCGGGCGCCCATAATTCACCCCTCCACTTT
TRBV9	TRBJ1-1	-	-	CASSVQGVTEAFF	TGTGCCAGCAGCGTTCAGGGAGTAACTGAAGCTTTCTTT
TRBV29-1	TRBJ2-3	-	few	CSVRGSTTDTQYF	TGCAGCGTCCGGGGATCGACGACAGATACGCAGTATTTT
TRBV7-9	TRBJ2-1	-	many	CASSWSSSYNEQFF	TGTGCCAGTAGTTGGTCCAGCTCCTACAATGAGCAGTTCTTC
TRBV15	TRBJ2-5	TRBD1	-	CATSRATGGETQYF	TGTGCCACCAGCAGAGCGACAGGGGGCGAGACCCAGTACTTC
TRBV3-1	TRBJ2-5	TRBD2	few	CASSQDVGTSVFQETQYF	TGTGCCAGCAGCCAAGATGTCGGGACTAGCGTCTTCCAAGAGACCCAGTACTTC
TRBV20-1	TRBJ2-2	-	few	CSANPGQNTGELFF	TGCAGTGCCAACCCGGGACAAAACACCGGGGAGCTGTTTTTT
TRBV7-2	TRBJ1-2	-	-	CASSLVAGIYGYTF	TGTGCCAGCAGCTTAGTAGCAGGGATATATGGCTACACCTTC